This T cell receptor (beta chain) was found in a study of cytomegalovirus exposure and HLA in healthy donors. General observations from the study: Certain indistinguishable V segments, among them TRBV6-2 and TRBV6-3, were excluded.

As to this clone: What it binds is unknown.

The PCR made use of 60 Vbeta and 13 Jbeta primers. TCRdb's table, derived via immunoSEQ multiplex PCR, lists solely in-frame clones and lacks some. The table includes 150,000 to 200,000 clones, approximately 77% detected once. The CDR3 length is 14 residues. The junction had 3 bases not matched to a gene; V was cut back by 3 bases and J by 6 bases. Germline values: CDR1 MNHEY, CDR2 SMNVEV (reference sequence). Sequences were obtained from PBMCs. The receptor was derived from a man aged 30 to 39 in good health and CMV-seropositive. The V gene is TRBV27, the J gene TRBJ1-2, with 11 bases aligning to TRBD1. CDR3 sequence: CASSFGQGANGYTF. The CDR3 nucleotides are TGTGCCAGCAGTTTTGGACAGGGGGCTAATGGCTACACCTTC.